These 32 T cell receptor beta chains came from one sample sequenced in a study of blood T cell repertoires in COVID-19. Using immunoSEQ multiplex PCR, the repertoire was profiled, and TCRdb retains in-frame clones only, with some absent. The sample gives about 99,000 clones, 80% to 85% of which show up once; roughly 2.1% is in the top ten. The sample was peripheral blood. The receptors were sampled from a man between 70 and 80 years old with active or convalescent COVID-19.

The rearrangement links TRBV9 to TRBJ2-1, with D maybe TRBD2 (6 bases). The germline V gene encodes CDR1 SGDLS and CDR2 YYNGEE. V dropped 4 bases and J dropped 7 bases, with 18 bases sitting between them. This CDR3 has 15 residues. The CDR3 region is CASSRVVEGRNEQFF. CDR3 in DNA: TGTGCCAGCAGCCGAGTAGTGGAGGGGAGGAATGAGCAGTTCTTC.

V gene TRBV6-6 combines with J gene TRBJ1-2, with 7 bases aligning to TRBD1. This CDR3 comprises 15 residues. Losses at the gene ends were 6 bases for V and 4 bases for J; bases not matched to a gene: 11. CDR1 MNHNY and CDR2 SVGAGI come from the germline V gene (reference sequence). Written as DNA, the CDR3 is TGTGCCAGCAGCGACGGTAGACAGGGAGTCTATGGCTACACCTTC. Its protein product is CASSDGRQGVYGYTF.

The chain links TRBV9 to TRBJ2-1; weak D call: TRBD1 (5 bases). V was pared by 3 bases and J by 7 bases, with 8 bases between. The germline gives CDR1 SGDLS, CDR2 YYNGEE. The CDR3 is made up of 12 amino acids. The DNA for the CDR3 is TGTGCCAGCAGCGGGCAGGGAAATGAGCAGTTCTTC. Protein product: CASSGQGNEQFF.

The genes are TRBV11-2 and TRBJ1-6; 10 nucleotides line up with TRBD1. This CDR3 has 15 amino acids. CDR1 is SGHAT and CDR2 is FQNNGV in the germline V gene. The junction had 4 bases not matched to a gene; V was cut back by 4 bases and J by 7 bases. In DNA form, the CDR3 reads TGTGCCAGCAGCTCCCTGGGACAGGGGAATTCACCCCTCCACTTT. Protein product: CASSSLGQGNSPLHF.

V and J are TRBV7-8 and TRBJ2-7, with 9 bases lining up with TRBD1. The germline V gene has CDR1 SGHVS and CDR2 FQNEAQ. The V and J ends lost 6 bases and 3 bases, in that order; junction bases with no gene match: 12. The CDR3 has 16 amino acids. The CDR3 sequence: CASSLNVGTGSYEQYF. DNA for the CDR3: TGTGCCAGCAGTCTTAATGTAGGGACAGGGAGCTACGAGCAGTACTTC.

The J gene is TRBJ1-1, the V gene TRBV11-2; D might be TRBD1 (6 bases). Germline loops: CDR1 SGHAT, CDR2 FQNNGV. Trimming pared 5 bases from V and 8 bases from J, leaving 18 bases between. The CDR3 consists of 14 residues. The CDR3 here is CASSRGGTGSEAFF. CDR3 in DNA: TGTGCCAGCAGCCGTGGCGGAACAGGGTCGGAAGCTTTCTTT.

V usage is TRBV7-8 and J usage is TRBJ1-1; 9 bases map to TRBD1. The germline V gene encodes CDR1 SGHVS and CDR2 FQNEAQ. The junction had 6 bases not matched to a gene; V was cut back by 5 bases and J by 5 bases. The CDR3 has 14 residues. This CDR3 is CASSRDRVRTEAFF. The CDR3 region has the DNA TGTGCCAGCAGCCGGGACAGGGTGAGGACTGAAGCTTTCTTT.

As concerns this clone: The same CDR3 can be traced to other DNA sequences in this sample. The chain recombines TRBV6-5 with TRBJ1-1; the match to TRBD1 covers 8 bases. The CDR3 loop spans 14 amino acids. The germline gives CDR1 MNHEY, CDR2 SVGAGI. V dropped 5 bases and J dropped 4; count of bases not matched to a gene: 6. Written as DNA, the CDR3 is TGTGCCAGCAGTCGTGACAGGGGAGGCACTGAAGCTTTCTTT. Translated: CASSRDRGGTEAFF.

The rearrangement joins TRBV3-1 (or the pseudogene TRBV3-2) to TRBJ2-5; D is undetermined. V dropped 3 bases and J dropped 4 bases, with 6 bases sitting between them. Germline V lookup: CDR1 LGHDT, CDR2 YNNKEL (reference sequence). The CDR3 runs 12 residues. CDR3 residues: CASSHSPETQYF. The DNA for the CDR3 is TGTGCCAGCAGCCACTCTCCAGAGACCCAGTACTTC.

The DNA of the CDR3 is TGTGCCAGCAGCTTAGCGGGGCAGGGTAACTATGGCTACACCTTC. Translated: CASSLAGQGNYGYTF. The chain joins TRBV7-8 to TRBJ1-2, with D perhaps matching TRBD1 (5 bases). The CDR3 runs to 15 residues. Between the trimmed V and J ends, which lost 0 bases and 1 base, there was a span of 9 bases. Germline loops: CDR1 SGHVS, CDR2 FQNEAQ.

V and J are TRBV18 and TRBJ2-1; 16 bases agree with TRBD2. Looked up from germline, CDR1 is KGHSH and CDR2 is LQKENI. The V gene end was trimmed by 5 bases and the J gene end by 0 bases; junction bases not matched to a gene: 7. The CDR3 is 19 amino acids. CDR3 protein: CASSGTSGGASSSYNEQFF. The DNA of the CDR3 is TGTGCCAGCTCAGGGACTAGCGGGGGGGCCTCTAGCTCCTACAATGAGCAGTTCTTC.

The chain has TRBV7-6 and TRBJ1-3; D perhaps matches TRBD1 (5 bases). Germline V lookup: CDR1 SGHVS, CDR2 FNYEAQ. The CDR3 covers 18 residues. Trimming removed 0 bases at V and 1 base at J, with 16 bases between. DNA of the CDR3: TGTGCCAGCAGCTTAGCGCGGGGCAGGGTCTTGTCTGGAAACACCATATATTTT. Translated, it gives CASSLARGRVLSGNTIYF.

This chain links TRBV2 with TRBJ1-3; the match to TRBD1 covers 7 bases. The CDR3 runs to 14 residues. The germline V gene has CDR1 SNHLY and CDR2 FYNNEI. Unmatched junction bases numbered 3, after V lost 5 bases and J lost 2 bases. CDR3 protein: CASSLQGTGNTIYF. CDR3 nucleotides: TGTGCCAGCAGTCTACAGGGGACTGGAAACACCATATATTTT.

This rearrangement joins TRBV19 to TRBJ2-2, with D perhaps TRBD1 (6 bases). Trimming removed 5 bases from V and 6 bases from J, with 22 bases in between. This CDR3 has 17 amino acids. Germline values: CDR1 LNHDA, CDR2 SQIVND (reference sequence). The CDR3 loop is CASSQTRDNRASGELFF. DNA of the CDR3: TGTGCCAGTAGTCAAACCCGGGACAACAGGGCCTCCGGGGAGCTGTTTTTT.

The J gene is TRBJ1-5, the V gene TRBV6-2 or TRBV6-3; no clear D gene. The V and J ends lost 6 bases and 3 bases respectively, with 15 bases between them. Germline loops: CDR1 MNHEY, CDR2 SVGEGT. The CDR3 has 15 residues. The CDR3 coding sequence is TGTGCCAGCAGCTATAGGCTCCGGGACAATCAGCCCCAGCATTTT. Its protein is CASSYRLRDNQPQHF.

This chain joins TRBV18 and TRBJ1-4; 9 bases line up with TRBD1. V lost 3 bases to trimming and J lost 0 bases; unmatched junction nucleotides: 2. The CDR3 has 16 amino acids. Germline CDR1 is KGHSH and CDR2 is LQKENI. Here the CDR3 DNA reads TGTGCCAGCTCACCGGACAGGGGCTCAACTAATGAAAAACTGTTTTTT. Its translation is CASSPDRGSTNEKLFF. Looking up the rest from reference TRBV18 and TRBJ1-4 gives the full variable domain: NAGVMQNPRHLVRRRGQEARLRCSPMKGHSHVYWYRQLPEEGLKFMVYLQKENIIDESGMPKERFSAEFPKEGPSILRIQQVVRGDSAAYFCASSPDRGSTNEKLFFGSGTQLSVL.

The sample holds one count of this clone. The V call is TRBV11-1, the J call TRBJ1-2; D gene unclear. CDR1 and CDR2 (germline): SGHAT, FQDESV (reference sequence). Between the trimmed V and J ends, which lost 2 bases and 4 bases, there was a span of 8 bases. The CDR3 spans 13 residues. As DNA, the CDR3 is TGTGCCAGCAGCTTATCTCCACTCTATGGCTACACCTTC. Translated, it gives CASSLSPLYGYTF. The variable domain in full, completed from reference TRBV11-1 and TRBJ1-2, reads EAEVAQSPRYKITEKSQAVAFWCDPISGHATLYWYRQILGQGPELLVQFQDESVVDDSQLPKDRFSAERLKGVDSTLKIQPAELGDSAMYLCASSLSPLYGYTFGSGTRLTVV.

CDR3 bases: TGTGCCAGCAGGGAACAGGGGGTATCGGGCTACACCTTC. Translating it yields CASREQGVSGYTF. V usage is TRBV2 and J usage is TRBJ1-2; 8 bases are shared with TRBD1. The CDR3 covers 13 residues. Germline CDR1 SNHLY, CDR2 FYNNEI. Trimming cost V 6 bases and J 8 bases; bases outside gene matches: 8.

The chain couples TRBV7-3 to TRBJ2-6, with 11 bases that match TRBD1. Per germline, CDR1 SGHTA and CDR2 FQGTGA. The ends lost 5 bases at V and 2 bases at J; junction bases unmatched: 5. The CDR3 covers 17 residues. CDR3 amino acids: CASSPRTGGTGANVLTF. The CDR3 DNA reads as TGTGCCAGCAGCCCACGGACAGGGGGCACTGGGGCCAACGTCCTGACTTTC.

The chain combines TRBV11-2 with TRBJ2-1; D is possibly TRBD2 (5 bases). The germline CDR1 and CDR2 sequences are SGHAT and FQNNGV. CDR3 length equals 12 residues. Trimming pared 5 bases from V and 8 bases from J, leaving 10 bases between. CDR3 protein: CASSRDGDEQFF. The CDR3 DNA reads as TGTGCCAGCAGCAGAGACGGGGATGAGCAGTTCTTC.

This clone was picked up one time. The rearrangement joins TRBV27 to TRBJ2-1; 7 bases match TRBD2. CDR1 MNHEY and CDR2 SMNVEV come from the germline V gene (reference sequence). The CDR3 consists of 14 residues. With 8 bases clipped from V and 0 bases from J, the junction kept 4 bases outside the gene matches. The DNA of the CDR3 is TGTGCCAGCCTCGGGGGGTCCTCCTACAATGAGCAGTTCTTC. This encodes CASLGGSSYNEQFF.

The chain joins TRBV6-1 to TRBJ1-3; 9 nucleotides match TRBD1. J gave up 4 bases and V 2 bases, and 3 bases lay outside the gene matches. From germline, CDR1 is MNHNS and CDR2 SASEGT. This CDR3 is built from 15 residues. CDR3 protein: CASSEPTGGGNTIYF. DNA for the CDR3: TGTGCCAGCAGTGAACCCACAGGGGGCGGAAACACCATATATTTT.

V usage is TRBV2 and J usage is TRBJ1-6; possible D gene TRBD1, 5 bases. Per germline, CDR1 SNHLY and CDR2 FYNNEI. This CDR3 has 14 residues. V lost 10 bases and J lost 8, with 18 bases in between. CDR3 residues: CATSPGTADSPLHF. CDR3 DNA: TGTGCCACCTCCCCCGGGACTGCGGATTCACCCCTCCACTTT. The full variable domain, in which reference TRBV2 and TRBJ1-6 provide the parts outside the CDR3, is EPEVTQTPSHQVTQMGQEVILRCVPISNHLYFYWYRQILGQKVEFLVSFYNNEISEKSEIFDDQFSVERPDGSNFTLKIRSTKLEDSAMYFCATSPGTADSPLHFGNGTRLTVT.

This clone was detected only once. V is TRBV13 and J is TRBJ1-1; 9 bases match TRBD1. The CDR3 is made up of 18 amino acids. Germline loops: CDR1 PRHDT, CDR2 FYEKMQ (reference sequence). V shed 4 bases and J 0 bases; nucleotides not matched to a gene: 12. For the CDR3, the DNA is TGTGCCAGCAGCTCGGATCCGGGACAGGGTAGGGTGAACACTGAAGCTTTCTTT. It specifies CASSSDPGQGRVNTEAFF.

The chain recombines TRBV3-1 (or the pseudogene TRBV3-2) with TRBJ2-5; the D is unclear. The CDR3 loop spans 12 amino acids. V was shortened by 3 bases and J by 4 bases, with 6 bases between the two germline ends. CDR1 and CDR2 from the germline V gene are LGHDT and YNNKEL (reference sequence). The CDR3 coding sequence is TGTGCCAGCAGCCAGGGCTCAGAGACCCAGTACTTC. Translating gives CASSQGSETQYF.

The CDR3 is CSASSDTYQPQHF. Written as DNA, the CDR3 is TGCAGTGCTAGTTCCGACACCTATCAGCCCCAGCATTTT. The chain has TRBV20-1 and TRBJ1-5; D ambiguous. The CDR3 totals 13 residues. The germline CDR1 and CDR2 sequences are DFQATT and SNEGSKA (reference sequence). V dropped 3 bases and J dropped 5 bases, with 11 bases sitting between them.

This clone turned up a few times. This chain joins TRBV5-6 and TRBJ1-1; D ambiguous. The germline V and J ends were trimmed by 6 bases and 1 base, with 19 bases remaining between them. This CDR3 contains 16 residues. The germline V gene encodes CDR1 SGHDT and CDR2 YYEEEE. This CDR3 is CASNPWSALPNTEAFF. The DNA for the CDR3 is TGTGCCAGCAACCCCTGGAGTGCCCTTCCGAACACTGAAGCTTTCTTT.

The V call is TRBV4-3, the J call TRBJ2-2, with D possibly being TRBD1 (5 bases). The germline CDR1 and CDR2 sequences are LGHNA and YSLEER. There are 16 residues in the CDR3. Trimming shortened V by 1 base and J by 4 bases, and 13 bases separated the two germline ends. The CDR3 loop reads CASSQVRGVGTGELFF. In DNA form, the CDR3 reads TGCGCCAGCAGCCAAGTAAGGGGCGTCGGCACCGGGGAGCTGTTTTTT.

This chain connects TRBV28 to TRBJ1-3; 8 bases map to TRBD1. There are 16 residues in the CDR3. From germline, CDR1 is MDHEN and CDR2 SYDVKM. V lost 5 bases, J lost 2 bases, and 8 bases stayed unmatched. DNA for the CDR3: TGTGCCAGCAGTGAAGGGGGACAGGCAACTGGAAACACCATATATTTT. Residues: CASSEGGQATGNTIYF.

The CDR3 DNA reads as TGTGCCAGCAGCCAGGAGGGCGCTAGCGGGGGAGTGGGCACCGGGGAGCTGTTTTTT. As protein: CASSQEGASGGVGTGELFF. The genes are TRBV4-2 and TRBJ2-2; TRBD2 agrees at 10 bases. The CDR3 spans 19 residues. Germline trimming cut 3 bases from V and 4 bases from J; bases unmatched to any gene: 14. Germline lookup yields CDR1 LGHNA and CDR2 YNFKEQ.

This clone showed up just once. The V and J genes are TRBV29-1 and TRBJ1-1; TRBD1 is a possible D gene (5 bases). V lost 4 bases, J lost 0 bases, and 12 bases lay in between. Germline CDR1 and CDR2: SQVTM and ANQGSEA. This CDR3 is 14 amino acids long. CDR3 sequence reads: CSVAGGELNTEAFF. The CDR3 DNA is TGCAGCGTTGCCGGAGGGGAGCTGAACACTGAAGCTTTCTTT.

V gene TRBV30 combines with J gene TRBJ1-2; D is ambiguous. The V end was cut by 2 bases, the J end by 5 bases, with 6 bases between. Germline V lookup: CDR1 GTSNPN, CDR2 SVGIG (reference sequence). The CDR3 has 11 amino acids. The chain's CDR3 is CAWSPLYGYTF. The CDR3 nucleotides read TGTGCCTGGAGTCCTCTTTATGGCTACACCTTC.